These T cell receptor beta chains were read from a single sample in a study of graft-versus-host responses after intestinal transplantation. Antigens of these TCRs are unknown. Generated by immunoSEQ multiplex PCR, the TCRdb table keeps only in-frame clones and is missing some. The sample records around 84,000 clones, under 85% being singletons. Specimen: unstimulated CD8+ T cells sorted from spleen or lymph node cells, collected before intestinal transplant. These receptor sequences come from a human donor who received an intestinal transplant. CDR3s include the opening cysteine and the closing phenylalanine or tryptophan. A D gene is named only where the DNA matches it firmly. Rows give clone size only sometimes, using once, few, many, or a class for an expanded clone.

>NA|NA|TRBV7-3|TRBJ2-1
TGTGCCAGCAGCTTTGGAGGGAGTGGAAATGAGCAGTTCTTC
CASSFGGSGNEQFF
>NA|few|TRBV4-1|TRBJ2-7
TGCGCCAGCAGCCAAGGGACTGGGGATTACGAGCAGTACTTC
CASSQGTGDYEQYF
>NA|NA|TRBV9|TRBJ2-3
TGTGCCAGCAGCCTACTAGGGTCCCCCACAGATACGCAGTATTTT
CASSLLGSPTDTQYF
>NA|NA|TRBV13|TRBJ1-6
TGTGCCAGCAGCGTAACAACTGGGACCTATAATTCACCCCTCCACTTT
CASSVTTGTYNSPLHF
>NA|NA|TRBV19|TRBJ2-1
TGTGCCAGTAGTATAGCGGGACTCTCCTACAATGAGCAGTTCTTC
CASSIAGLSYNEQFF
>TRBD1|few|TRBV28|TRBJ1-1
TGTGCCAGCAGTCTGGACAGGGGATTGGGGGAGGGAGCTTTCTTT
CASSLDRGLGEGAFF
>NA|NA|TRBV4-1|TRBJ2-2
TGCGCCAGCAGCCACACTAGACAGCCTAGGGACACCGGGGAGCTGTTTTTT
CASSHTRQPRDTGELFF
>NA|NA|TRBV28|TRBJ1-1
TGTGCCAGCAGTTTAGCCCCAATCCGGGGGCACACTGAAGCTTTCTTT
CASSLAPIRGHTEAFF
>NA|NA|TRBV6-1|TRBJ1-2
TGTGCCAGCAGTGATTTCCTAGGACAGCCTAACTATGGCTACACCTTC
CASSDFLGQPNYGYTF
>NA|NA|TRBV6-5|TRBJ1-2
TGTGCCAGCAGTTATGGGAAGGGGGATTGTGATACCTTC
CASSYGKGDCDTF
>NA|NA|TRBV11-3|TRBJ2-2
TGTGCCAGCAGCTTATCAGGAATACGAGGCGGGGAGCTGTTTTTT
CASSLSGIRGGELFF
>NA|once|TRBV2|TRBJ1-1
TGTGCCAGCAGTGAAATGATGAAATCTGAAGCTTTCTTT
CASSEMMKSEAFF
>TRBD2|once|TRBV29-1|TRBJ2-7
TGCAGCGTTGAAGTTCAGGCGGGGGGCCTCTACGAGCAGTACTTC
CSVEVQAGGLYEQYF
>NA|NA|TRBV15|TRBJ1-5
TGTGCCACCAGCAGAGATGGAGTAGCGGGTTTTTCGGCCCAGCATTTT
CATSRDGVAGFSAQHF
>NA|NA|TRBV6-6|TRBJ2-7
TGTGCCAGCAGTTACTCGCCGGACTCGTACGAGCAGTACTTC
CASSYSPDSYEQYF
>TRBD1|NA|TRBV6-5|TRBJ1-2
TGTGCCAGCAGTTACCAAGGACAGGCGAGCTATGGCTACACCTTC
CASSYQGQASYGYTF
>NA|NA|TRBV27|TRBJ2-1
TGTGCCAGCAGTTTAAAAGGAGGGTACGGGTCCTACAATGAGCAGTTCTTC
CASSLKGGYGSYNEQFF
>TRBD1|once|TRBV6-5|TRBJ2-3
TGTGCCAGCAGCCCCGGGACAGGGGGGACAGATACGCAGTATTTT
CASSPGTGGTDTQYF
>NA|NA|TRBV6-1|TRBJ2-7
TGTGCCAGCAGTGAGGGCCCCGGATGGGACTCCTACGAGCAGTACTTC
CASSEGPGWDSYEQYF
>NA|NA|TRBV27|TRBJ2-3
TGTGCCAGCAGTTCTTGGGGAGCGAGCACAGATACGCAGTATTTT
CASSSWGASTDTQYF
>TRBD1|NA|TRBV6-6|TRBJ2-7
TGTGCCAGCAGTTACCGGGACAGGGTACCCTACGAGCAGTACTTC
CASSYRDRVPYEQYF
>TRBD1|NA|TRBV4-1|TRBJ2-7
TGCGCCAGCAGCCAATTTTCGGCAGGGGGCACCTACGAGCAGTACTTC
CASSQFSAGGTYEQYF
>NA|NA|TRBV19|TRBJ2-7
TGTGCCAGTAGTATATCGGCGTTCGGGACTCACCTGGGGGAGCAGTACTTC
CASSISAFGTHLGEQYF
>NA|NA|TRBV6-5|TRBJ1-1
TGTGCCAGCAGTTTAGCCGGGGGGGCACGCGCTGAAGCTTTCTTT
CASSLAGGARAEAFF
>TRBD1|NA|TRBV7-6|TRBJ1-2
TGTGCCAGCAGCTTAGAGTCGAATGGACAGGGGGGCTACGAACGCCTCTATGGCTACACCTTC
CASSLESNGQGGYERLYGYTF
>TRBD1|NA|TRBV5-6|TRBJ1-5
TGTGCCAGCAGCCGGACAGGGTTTGAAAATCAGCCCCAGCATTTT
CASSRTGFENQPQHF
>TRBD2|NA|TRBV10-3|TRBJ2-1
TGTGCCATCAGGTGGACTAGCGGGAACAATGAGCAGTTCTTC
CAIRWTSGNNEQFF
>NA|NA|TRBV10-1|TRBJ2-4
TGCGCCAGCATAATCACAGGGCCCCTAGCCAAAAACATTCAGTACTTC
CASIITGPLAKNIQYF
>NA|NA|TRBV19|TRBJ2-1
TGTGCCAGTAGTCACTCAGGAGAACGCCCCTACAATGAGCAGTTCTTC
CASSHSGERPYNEQFF
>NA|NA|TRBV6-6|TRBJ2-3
TGTGCCAGCACCCTGGAAAACACAGATACGCAGTATTTT
CASTLENTDTQYF
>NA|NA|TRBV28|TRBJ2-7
TGTGCCAGCGGGTGGGACAACGACTACGAGCAGTACTTC
CASGWDNDYEQYF
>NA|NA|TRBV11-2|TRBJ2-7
TGTGCCAGCAGCTTAGGGCCAGGGGCCTACGAGCAGTACTTC
CASSLGPGAYEQYF
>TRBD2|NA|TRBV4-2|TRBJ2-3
TGTGCCAGCAGCCAAGTTCCCCCGGGACTAGCGGGAATGGATACGCAGTATTTT
CASSQVPPGLAGMDTQYF
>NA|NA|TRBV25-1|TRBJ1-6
TGTGCCAGCAGTGAAATATTAGGGAATTCACCCCTCCACTTT
CASSEILGNSPLHF
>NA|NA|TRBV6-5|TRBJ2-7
TGTGCCAGCAGTGAAGACAGATACTCCTACGAGCAGTACTTC
CASSEDRYSYEQYF
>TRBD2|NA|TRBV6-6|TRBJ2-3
TGTGCCAGCAGTTATTCTAGCGGTTCCACAGATACGCAGTATTTT
CASSYSSGSTDTQYF
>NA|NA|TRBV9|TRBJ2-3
TGTGCCAGCAGCGTAGAGGGGCCAAGCACAGATACGCAGTATTTT
CASSVEGPSTDTQYF
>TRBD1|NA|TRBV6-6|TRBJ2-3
TGTGCCAGCAGTTCGACGGGGGGACAGGGAGATACGCAGTATTTT
CASSSTGGQGDTQYF
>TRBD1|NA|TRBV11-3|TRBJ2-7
TGTGCCAGCAGCCCATCGGGACAGGGCATATACGAGCAGTACTTC
CASSPSGQGIYEQYF
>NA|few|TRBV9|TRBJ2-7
TGTGCCAGCAGCGTTTGGGGGGCAGGCTACGAGCAGTACTTC
CASSVWGAGYEQYF
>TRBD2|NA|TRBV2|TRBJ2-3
TGTGCCAGCAGTGAATTGGGGACGGATTCTCCGGGACTAGATGTACCCTACACAGATACGCAGTATTTT
CASSELGTDSPGLDVPYTDTQYF
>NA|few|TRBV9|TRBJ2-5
TGTGCCAGCAGCGTAGGCCCCATCGCAGGGGCGGAAGAGACCCAGTACTTC
CASSVGPIAGAEETQYF
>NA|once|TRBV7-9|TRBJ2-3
TGTGCCAGCAGCTTAGCGAAGGGAGATACGCAGTATTTT
CASSLAKGDTQYF
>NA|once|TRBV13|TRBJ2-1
TGTGCCAGCAGCGTGACGGGTGAGGGGGTGCAGTTCTTC
CASSVTGEGVQFF
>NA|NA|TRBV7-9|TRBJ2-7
TGTGCCAGCAGCTCGTCCTATAGCTACGAGCAGTACTTC
CASSSSYSYEQYF